Presented here are 18 T cell receptor beta chains from one specimen sequenced in a study of blood T cell repertoires in COVID-19. Using immunoSEQ multiplex PCR, the repertoire was profiled, and TCRdb retains in-frame clones only, with some absent. Here the sample spans roughly 280,000 clones, 85% to 90% being singletons. Sequenced material: PBMCs or T cells enriched from blood (not recorded which). Receptors originate from a woman in her late teens or twenties who had recovered from COVID-19.

The chain employs TRBV21-1 and TRBJ2-1; the table's D call of TRBD1 was not tested on the DNA. TRBV21-1 is a pseudogene segment. This CDR3 is 15 amino acids long. As DNA, the CDR3 is TGTGCCAGCAGACAAACCGGGACAGGGGAGGGTGAGCAGTTCTTC. Its protein product is CASRQTGTGEGEQFF.

The chain recombines TRBV5-4 with TRBJ2-1; TRBD1 aligns across 11 bases. V was clipped by 0 bases and J by 4 bases; unmatched bases: 0. Germline CDR1 and CDR2: SGHNT and YYREEE (reference sequence). The CDR3 has 15 amino acids. In DNA, the CDR3 is TGTGCCAGCAGCTTGGGGGACAGGGGGTACAATGAGCAGTTCTTC. Residues: CASSLGDRGYNEQFF.

This clone was observed a few times. The chain is built from TRBV7-9 and TRBJ1-6; D gene uncertain. Germline V lookup: CDR1 SEHNR, CDR2 FQNEAQ (reference sequence). The CDR3 runs 15 residues. V lost 5 bases to trimming and J lost 7 bases, with 15 bases between them. The CDR3 loop reads CASSASGIVNSPLHF. DNA for the CDR3: TGTGCCAGCAGCGCCTCCGGGATAGTAAATTCACCCCTCCACTTT.

The chain joins TRBV11-3 to TRBJ2-7, with 13 bases fitting TRBD2. V shed 5 bases and J 6 bases; nucleotides not matched to a gene: 7. The CDR3 has 15 amino acids. The germline V gene encodes CDR1 SGHNT and CDR2 YENEEA. For the CDR3, the DNA is TGTGCCAGCAGCCCCGGACTAGCGGGGGCAGGCGAGCAGTACTTC. Protein product: CASSPGLAGAGEQYF. Full variable domain (remainder filled in from reference TRBV11-3 and TRBJ2-7): EAGVVQSPRYKIIEKKQPVAFWCNPISGHNTLYWYLQNLGQGPELLIRYENEEAVDDSQLPKDRFSAERLKGVDSTLKIQPAELGDSAVYLCASSPGLAGAGEQYFGPGTRLTVT.

The genes are TRBV5-6 and TRBJ2-7; D may be TRBD1 (6 bases). This CDR3 is built from 12 residues. The ends were cut back, 0 bases at V and 8 bases at J, with 9 bases in the middle. Per germline, CDR1 SGHDT and CDR2 YYEEEE. DNA of the CDR3: TGTGCCAGCAGCTTGGACAGGGTTAAGCAGTACTTC. It codes for CASSLDRVKQYF.

This clone was seen a single time. The chain uses TRBV7-9 and TRBJ1-1; D gene unclear. Looked up from germline, CDR1 is SEHNR and CDR2 is FQNEAQ (reference sequence). The V gene lost 2 bases and the J gene lost 1 base, with 5 bases spanning the gap. This CDR3 has 13 amino acids. The CDR3 region is CASSLSENTEAFF. The CDR3, as DNA: TGTGCCAGCAGCTTAAGCGAGAACACTGAAGCTTTCTTT.

The chain links TRBV19 to TRBJ1-2; D gene uncertain. Trimming cost V 4 bases and J 3 bases, with 9 bases left between them. The CDR3 has 13 residues. Germline values: CDR1 LNHDA, CDR2 SQIVND (reference sequence). CDR3 sequence: CASSSELDYGYTF. CDR3 DNA: TGTGCCAGTAGTAGTGAACTGGACTATGGCTACACCTTC.

The chain joins TRBV5-1 to TRBJ2-7, with 11 nucleotides matching TRBD2. Unmatched junction bases numbered 6, after V lost 7 bases and J lost 3 bases. This CDR3 is built from 14 residues. Germline lookup yields CDR1 SGHRS and CDR2 YFSETQ. The CDR3 DNA is TGCGCCAGCCAGCCTAGCGGGGGGTACTACGAGCAGTACTTC. Its protein is CASQPSGGYYEQYF.

Details on this clone: Other DNA sequences in the sample encode the same CDR3. The chain uses TRBV3-1 (or the pseudogene TRBV3-2) and TRBJ2-3; 9 nucleotides line up with TRBD1. This CDR3 comprises 15 residues. Germline assignment: CDR1 LGHDT and CDR2 YNNKEL (reference sequence). The ends lost 4 bases at V and 1 base at J; junction bases unmatched: 3. The CDR3 here is CASSPGQGGTDTQYF. The CDR3 DNA reads as TGTGCCAGCAGCCCGGGACAGGGAGGCACAGATACGCAGTATTTT.

This chain links TRBV21-1 with TRBJ1-2; the D call of TRBD1 is as the table states it, not checked on the DNA. TRBV21-1 counts as a pseudogene. CDR3 length: 13 residues. CDR3 in DNA: TGTGCCACAAGCCGAGGGGGCAACTATGGCTACACCTTC. The encoded protein is CATSRGGNYGYTF.

The rearrangement links TRBV6-5 to TRBJ2-1; weak D call: TRBD1 (5 bases). The germline V gene has CDR1 MNHEY and CDR2 SVGAGI. The ends were cut back, 5 bases at V and 10 bases at J, with 15 bases in the middle. CDR3 length: 13 amino acids. CDR3 residues: CASSIGLRGEQFF. CDR3 sequence (DNA): TGTGCCAGCAGTATAGGGCTTAGGGGCGAGCAGTTCTTC.

DNA for the CDR3: TGTGCCAGCAACCTTGCACAGGGCTTAACTGAAGCTTTCTTT. It encodes CASNLAQGLTEAFF. This chain connects TRBV25-1 to TRBJ1-1, with a weak D call TRBD1 (6 bases). With 7 bases removed from V and 5 bases from J, the gap between germline ends came to 17 bases. Per the germline V gene, CDR1 is MGHDK and CDR2 is SYGVNS. The CDR3 contains 14 residues.

This rearrangement joins TRBV27 to TRBJ1-2; TRBD1 agrees at 10 bases. Germline loops: CDR1 MNHEY, CDR2 SMNVEV (reference sequence). CDR3 length: 14 amino acids. V gave up 5 bases and J gave up 7 bases; unmatched junction bases: 7. The CDR3 loop reads CASSLRQGASGYTF. Written as DNA, the CDR3 is TGTGCCAGCAGTCTACGACAGGGGGCAAGTGGCTACACCTTC.

V and J are TRBV5-4 and TRBJ2-5; 9 nucleotides line up with TRBD2. CDR3 length: 16 residues. Germline-derived CDR1 and CDR2 are SGHNT and YYREEE (reference sequence). Losses at the gene ends were 4 bases for V and 2 bases for J; bases not matched to a gene: 9. The CDR3 protein is CASSAPGAGGQETQYF. DNA for the CDR3: TGTGCCAGCAGCGCCCCGGGAGCGGGGGGACAAGAGACCCAGTACTTC.

The CDR3 spells CASIRTGIRDGYTF. DNA for the CDR3: TGTGCCAGCATTCGGACAGGGATCCGGGATGGCTACACCTTC. The genes are TRBV5-6 and TRBJ1-2; 8 nucleotides align to TRBD1. Trimming cost V 6 bases and J 6 bases; bases outside gene matches: 10. Per germline, CDR1 SGHDT and CDR2 YYEEEE. The CDR3 contains 14 residues.

The chain couples TRBV19 to TRBJ2-3; 9 nucleotides line up with TRBD2. The CDR3 extends over 14 amino acids. Germline V gives CDR1 LNHDA, CDR2 SQIVND (reference sequence). The V and J ends lost 7 bases and 5 bases, in that order; junction bases with no gene match: 7. The CDR3 is CASTVRLAVDTQYF. The CDR3 DNA follows: TGTGCCAGTACGGTTCGACTAGCGGTAGATACGCAGTATTTT.

This clone was seen a single time. The chain couples TRBV7-8 to TRBJ2-1, with a weak D call TRBD1 (6 bases). The V end lost 5 bases, the J end lost 6 bases, and 17 bases lay between the germline ends. The CDR3 contains 15 residues. Germline V lookup: CDR1 SGHVS, CDR2 FQNEAQ. In DNA, the CDR3 is TGTGCCAGCAGCCCTTCAGGGGAACCTGGCAATGAGCAGTTCTTC. Its translation: CASSPSGEPGNEQFF.

The chain couples TRBV2 to TRBJ1-1; tentatively, D is TRBD1 (5 bases). CDR1 and CDR2 from the germline V gene are SNHLY and FYNNEI. The CDR3 runs to 14 residues. The V and J ends lost 7 bases and 8 bases respectively, with 20 bases between them. CDR3 amino acids: CASISRVNLGEAFF. In DNA, the CDR3 is TGTGCCAGCATTTCCAGGGTCAACTTAGGGGAAGCTTTCTTT.